This T cell receptor (beta chain) was recorded in a study of blood T cell repertoires in COVID-19. Overall study context: Sites in the United States, Italy and Spain provided acute and convalescent COVID-19 samples. From T cells, B-cell-depleted T cells, or PBMCs came the material, which was cDNA or gDNA.

Germline V gene sequence: CDR1 SGHDT, CDR2 YYEEEE. Trimming left V 0 bases short and J 7 bases short, with 8 bases between. The CDR3 is made up of 13 amino acids. In the original analysis: For nucleated cells, counts were estimated from reference gene primer amplification. Method: immunoSEQ multiplex PCR; TCRdb's copy keeps in-frame clones and lacks some. V and J calls and clone size follow that table, whereas D and trimming were derived from the DNA. The sample shows about 52,000 clones, around 86% of them seen only once. V gene TRBV5-6 combines with J gene TRBJ2-1; D not certain. The sample consisted of peripheral blood. The source is a man between 65 and 80 years old with active COVID-19. DNA of the CDR3: TGTGCCAGCAGCTTGGCAAACAGAAATGAGCAGTTCTTC. It specifies CASSLANRNEQFF.